This T cell receptor beta chain was sequenced for a study of prognosis after radiotherapy for stage I lung cancer. Study-level findings and limits: Among patients who developed distant metastases, Shannon entropy after stereotactic body radiation therapy was lower.

Genomic DNA was subjected to two-round multiplex PCR for amplification of TCR beta CDR3. Used in first-round PCR were primers specific to each TRBV and TRBJ gene. TCRdb itself ran the multiplex PCR reads through MiXCR, one entry per CDR3 protein. The table has roughly 30,000 distinct CDR3 sequences, roughly 41% seen once; the top ten hold 32%. Germline CDR1 and CDR2: DFQATT and SNEGSKA (reference sequence). V was pared by 5 bases and J by 2 bases, with 18 bases between. The CDR3 contains 15 residues. This clonotype was counted at least ten times. Its antigen is undetermined. The source material was PBMCs, sampled before or after stereotactic body radiation therapy (not recorded which). The clonotype comes from a donor aged 50 or older with non-small cell lung cancer. The gene calls are TRBV20-1 and TRBJ2-5; D may be TRBD1 or TRBD2 (7 bases each). The CDR3, as DNA: TGCAGTGCTCGCCCACAGGGGAGGGGTCAAGAGACCCAGTACTTC. It is translated as CSARPQGRGQETQYF.